The 12 T cell receptor beta chains below come from one sample, sequenced in a study of T cell responses to AZD1222 COVID-19 vaccine. Generated by immunoSEQ multiplex PCR, the TCRdb table keeps only in-frame clones and is missing some. The sample shows 180,000 or so clones, approximately 90% of them seen only once. This specimen was peripheral blood, taken 28 days after the second AZD1222 dose. The source is an adult who received the AZD1222 COVID-19 vaccine.

This clone is a singleton in its sample. The chain combines TRBV5-6 with TRBJ2-1; 9 bases are shared with TRBD2. Per germline, CDR1 SGHDT and CDR2 YYEEEE. CDR3 size: 16 residues. V dropped 0 bases and J dropped 5; count of bases not matched to a gene: 6. The CDR3 nucleotides are TGTGCCAGCAGCTTGGATAGCGGGAGAATCCACAATGAGCAGTTCTTC. This translates into CASSLDSGRIHNEQFF.

This clone was observed a single time. The chain carries TRBV29-1 and TRBJ2-1, with TRBD1 as a possible D gene (6 bases). Germline lookup yields CDR1 SQVTM and CDR2 ANQGSEA. V was pared by 4 bases and J by 15 bases, with 13 bases between. The CDR3 spans 10 residues. The CDR3 sequence: CSVADSDPFF. The CDR3 nucleotides read TGCAGCGTTGCGGACAGTGATCCGTTCTTC.

The V and J genes are TRBV7-3 and TRBJ2-3; D remains ambiguous. The CDR3 spans 13 residues. CDR1 is SGHTA, CDR2 FQGTGA, per germline. V lost 5 bases to trimming and J lost 0 bases, with 6 bases between them. For the CDR3, the DNA is TGTGCCAGCAGCCGTCAGAGCACAGATACGCAGTATTTT. Protein product: CASSRQSTDTQYF. The variable domain in full, completed from reference TRBV7-3 and TRBJ2-3, reads GAGVSQTPSNKVTEKGKYVELRCDPISGHTALYWYRQSLGQGPEFLIYFQGTGAADDSGLPNDRFFAVRPEGSVSTLKIQRTERGDSAVYLCASSRQSTDTQYFGPGTRLTVL.

The V call is TRBV2, the J call TRBJ1-6; D remains ambiguous. Trimming left V 3 bases short and J 9 bases short, with 6 bases between. The V gene's germline CDR1 is SNHLY and CDR2 FYNNEI. This CDR3 is 12 amino acids long. CDR3 in DNA: TGTGCCAGCAGTGACGGATCTTCACCCCTCCACTTT. Protein sequence: CASSDGSSPLHF.

In DNA form, the CDR3 reads TGTGCCAGCAGCTTAGAAAGCAGGGACTATGGCTACACCTTC. It yields the protein CASSLESRDYGYTF. The chain is built from TRBV7-2 and TRBJ1-2; D may be TRBD1 (5 bases). Germline-derived CDR1 and CDR2 are SGHTA and FQGNSA. The ends were cut back, 1 base at V and 3 bases at J, with 9 bases in the middle. This CDR3 spans 14 amino acids.

J is TRBJ2-2 and V is TRBV2; D perhaps matches TRBD1 (6 bases). In germline, CDR1 is SNHLY, CDR2 FYNNEI. V lost 7 bases and J 1 base, leaving 7 bases between the germline ends. This CDR3 has 13 amino acids. CDR3 DNA sequence: TGTGCCAGCACAGGGGAGAACACCGGGGAGCTGTTTTTT. Amino acid sequence: CASTGENTGELFF.

CDR3 nucleotide sequence: TGTGCCAGTTGGGACAGCTCTGGGGCCAACGTCCTGACTTTC. Residues: CASWDSSGANVLTF. The chain uses TRBV19 and TRBJ2-6; 7 positions agree with TRBD1. This CDR3 spans 14 amino acids. The V and J ends lost 8 bases and 0 bases, in that order; junction bases with no gene match: 1. Germline-derived CDR1 and CDR2 are LNHDA and SQIVND (reference sequence).

This clone is a singleton in its sample. V usage is TRBV6-5 and J usage is TRBJ1-2; D may be TRBD1 (6 bases). The CDR3 is 14 residues long. The V end lost 10 bases, the J end lost 4 bases, and 19 bases lay between the germline ends. Germline V gene sequence: CDR1 MNHEY, CDR2 SVGAGI. Here the CDR3 reads CATAQGGIFYGYTF. The CDR3 coding sequence is TGTGCCACCGCTCAAGGGGGAATTTTCTATGGCTACACCTTC.

V is TRBV6-1 and J is TRBJ2-1; 8 bases agree with TRBD1. Germline V lookup: CDR1 MNHNS, CDR2 SASEGT. The length of the CDR3 is 17 residues. V dropped 3 bases and J dropped 6; count of bases not matched to a gene: 13. Written as DNA, the CDR3 is TGTGCCAGCAGTGACCAGGGGGCCTTTGGGGTCCCCAATGAGCAGTTCTTC. Amino acids: CASSDQGAFGVPNEQFF.

CDR3: CASHGLHSTDTQYF. The CDR3 nucleotides are TGTGCCTCCCACGGACTACACAGCACAGATACGCAGTATTTT. The chain couples TRBV30 to TRBJ2-3; maybe TRBD2 (6 bases). Germline V gene lookup returns CDR1 GTSNPN and CDR2 SVGIG (reference sequence). There are 14 residues in the CDR3. The V and J ends lost 7 bases and 0 bases respectively, with 14 bases between them.

The chain employs TRBV5-1 and TRBJ2-7; D is perhaps TRBD1 (6 bases). Deletions cut 3 bases from V and 2 bases from J, with 12 bases between. This CDR3 has 14 residues. The germline V gene encodes CDR1 SGHRS and CDR2 YFSETQ. The CDR3 coding sequence is TGCGCCAGCAGCTCCCCGGACAGTGCCTACGAGCAGTACTTC. It yields the protein CASSSPDSAYEQYF.

This clone came up once. The chain links TRBV12-3 or TRBV12-4 to TRBJ2-1; D is ambiguous. CDR3 length equals 12 residues. Trimming took 6 bases from V and 9 from J, leaving 12 bases between them. In nucleotides, the CDR3 is TGTGCCAGCAGGTCCTCAAGTGGTGAGCAGTTCTTC. This sequence encodes CASRSSSGEQFF.